This TCR beta chain emerged from a study of blood T cells in healthy people across ages. A second about 7 to 12 cycle PCR used barcoded and J-beta primers. TCRdb reanalysed the 5' RACE reads using MiXCR and keeps one entry per CDR3 protein. Counted here are 540,000 or so distinct CDR3 sequences, about 24% occurring once; the ten biggest clones make up 7.5% to 9%. This CDR3 spans 13 amino acids. The V end lost 6 bases, the J end lost 0 bases, and 8 bases lay between the germline ends. Germline V lookup: CDR1 MDHEN, CDR2 SYDVKM. This clonotype was found a few times. These data were likewise used in another study, on T cells of mothers and their children. That work adds: Maternal samples each gave over 8.5 million TCR beta CDR3 reads, and child samples 2.5 million to 3.5 million each.

The J gene is TRBJ1-1, the V gene TRBV28; D is possibly TRBD1 (5 bases). Material for sequencing was blood. The receptor's source is a boy aged 10-17 years in good health. The CDR3 region is CASRYRLNTEAFF. CDR3 DNA sequence: TGTGCCAGCAGATACAGGTTGAACACTGAAGCTTTCTTT.